The clone carrying this T cell receptor beta chain was detected many times. What it binds is not known. The read finishes 3 residues shy of the CDR3 end, and the germline J gene is used to complete it. Control and CVID samples contributed equal amounts of genomic DNA. TCRdb keeps only in-frame clones here, not all; method: immunoSEQ multiplex PCR. The data show about 42,000 clones, with none appearing a single time. The CDR3 length is 16 residues. Deletions cut 0 bases from V and 7 bases from J, with 16 bases between. Germline V CDR1 and CDR2: LNHDA, SQIVND (reference sequence). This sample was taken from a study of T cell clonality in common variable immunodeficiency. The study's findings and limits: Common variable immunodeficiency TCR beta sequences reportedly had fewer deletions and N-nucleotide insertions.

The sample taken for sequencing was peripheral blood mononuclear cells. V gene TRBV19 combines with J gene TRBJ1-5; perhaps TRBD1 as D (6 bases). This TCR derives from a human donor with common variable immunodeficiency. The CDR3 loop is CASSIDISGGAQPQHF. The sequenced part of the CDR3 DNA is TGTGCCAGTAGTATAGATATCTCGGGGGGCGCACAGCCC.